This T cell receptor (beta chain) is drawn from a study of blood T cell repertoires in COVID-19. Background on the study: COVID-19 samples collected from the United States, Italy and Spain covered acute and convalescent phases.

In the study's own analysis: How many nucleated cells were present was estimated from reference gene primer amplification. Only in-frame clones appear in the TCRdb table, and some are missing; sequencing was by immunoSEQ multiplex PCR. V, J and clone size derive from that table, while D and trimming were established from the DNA sequence. This sample carries over 350,000 clones, about 89% of them seen once, and the ten largest clones take around 4.4%. The source is a woman in her twenties or thirties with acute or convalescent COVID-19. Specimen: peripheral blood.

The CDR3 is CASSPGGGAYEKLFF. CDR3 bases: TGTGCCAGCAGCCCCGGCGGGGGCGCGTATGAAAAACTGTTTTTT. This chain connects TRBV11-2 to TRBJ1-4; maybe TRBD1 (6 bases). This CDR3 spans 15 amino acids. V was clipped by 5 bases and J by 6 bases, with 16 bases between them. The germline gives CDR1 SGHAT, CDR2 FQNNGV.